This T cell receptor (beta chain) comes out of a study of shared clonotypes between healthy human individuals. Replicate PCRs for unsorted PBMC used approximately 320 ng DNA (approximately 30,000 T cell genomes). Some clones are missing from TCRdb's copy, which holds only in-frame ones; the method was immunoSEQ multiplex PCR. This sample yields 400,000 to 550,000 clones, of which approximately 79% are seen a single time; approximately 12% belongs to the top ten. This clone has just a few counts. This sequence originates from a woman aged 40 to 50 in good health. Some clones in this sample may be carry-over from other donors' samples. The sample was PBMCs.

The CDR3 DNA reads TGTGCCAGCAGCTTCGGCGGGGAACAAGAGACCCAGTACTTC. Its translation: CASSFGGEQETQYF. The rearrangement joins TRBV5-5 to TRBJ2-5; TRBD2 might be the D (6 bases). This CDR3 has 14 residues. Germline loops: CDR1 SGHKS, CDR2 YYEKEE (reference sequence). V shed 2 bases and J shed 2 bases, with 10 bases lying between them. Full variable domain (missing parts from reference TRBV5-5 and TRBJ2-5): DAGVTQSPTHLIKTRGQQVTLRCSPISGHKSVSWYQQVLGQGPQFIFQYYEKEERGRGNFPDRFSARQFPNYSSELNVNALLLGDSALYLCASSFGGEQETQYFGPGTRLLVL.